These T cell receptor beta chains were read from a single sample in a study of blood T cell repertoires in COVID-19. Assay used: immunoSEQ multiplex PCR; TCRdb lists only in-frame clones, some missing. Among 150,000 to 200,000 clones listed, roughly 88% were seen once. The sequenced sample was peripheral blood. The receptor source for this set is a man in his late teens or twenties with acute or convalescent COVID-19. Both conserved end residues are part of each CDR3. A D gene is named only where the DNA matches it firmly. The size field is filled for only some rows; it gives once, few, many or a size class.

clone size: .
J gene: TRBJ2-5
D gene: .
CDR3 length: 13
V gene: TRBV6-5
CDR3 protein: CASTPAAGDTQYF
CDR3 DNA: TGTGCCAGCACTCCCGCGGCAGGGGATACCCAGTACTTC

clone size: .
J gene: TRBJ1-3
D gene: TRBD1
CDR3 length: 15
V gene: TRBV7-2
CDR3 protein: CASSPTGGSGNTIYF
CDR3 DNA: TGTGCCAGCAGCCCGACAGGGGGCTCTGGAAACACCATATATTTT

clone size: once
J gene: TRBJ1-3
D gene: TRBD1
CDR3 length: 18
V gene: TRBV28
CDR3 protein: CASSRDRVGLLSGNTIYF
CDR3 DNA: TGTGCCAGCAGCCGGGACAGGGTAGGACTCTTATCTGGAAACACCATATATTTT

clone size: .
J gene: TRBJ2-2
D gene: .
CDR3 length: 16
V gene: TRBV9
CDR3 protein: CASSGPEGAGAGELFF
CDR3 DNA: TGTGCCAGCAGCGGTCCGGAGGGGGCAGGGGCCGGGGAGCTGTTTTTT

clone size: .
J gene: TRBJ2-3
D gene: .
CDR3 length: 14
V gene: TRBV5-6
CDR3 protein: CASSHGSRVDTQYF
CDR3 DNA: TGTGCCAGCAGCCACGGGAGCCGCGTAGATACGCAGTATTTT

clone size: .
J gene: TRBJ2-1
D gene: TRBD2
CDR3 length: 18
V gene: TRBV11-2
CDR3 protein: CASSLILGLAGGGNEQFF
CDR3 DNA: TGTGCCAGCAGCTTGATTCTGGGACTAGCGGGAGGGGGGAATGAGCAGTTCTTC

clone size: .
J gene: TRBJ2-3
D gene: TRBD2
CDR3 length: 17
V gene: TRBV2
CDR3 protein: CASSDLGTSGSTDTQYF
CDR3 DNA: TGTGCCAGCAGTGATTTGGGGACTAGCGGCTCCACAGATACGCAGTATTTT

clone size: .
J gene: TRBJ1-1
D gene: TRBD1
CDR3 length: 16
V gene: TRBV5-1
CDR3 protein: CASSLALTGPGTEAFF
CDR3 DNA: TGCGCCAGCAGCTTGGCCTTGACAGGGCCCGGCACTGAAGCTTTCTTT

clone size: .
J gene: TRBJ2-3
D gene: .
CDR3 length: 16
V gene: TRBV3-1/TRBV3-2
CDR3 protein: CASSQDGPEAADTQYF
CDR3 DNA: TGTGCCAGCAGCCAAGACGGGCCAGAAGCGGCGGATACGCAGTATTTT

clone size: few
J gene: TRBJ2-7
D gene: TRBD2
CDR3 length: 14
V gene: TRBV7-2
CDR3 protein: CASSPGLAGNEQYF
CDR3 DNA: TGTGCCAGCAGCCCAGGACTAGCGGGGAACGAGCAGTACTTC

clone size: .
J gene: TRBJ1-5
D gene: TRBD1
CDR3 length: 16
V gene: TRBV2
CDR3 protein: CASRKNSQGAGQPQHF
CDR3 DNA: TGTGCCAGCAGGAAGAATTCACAGGGGGCCGGTCAGCCCCAGCATTTT

clone size: .
J gene: TRBJ1-1
D gene: .
CDR3 length: 16
V gene: TRBV5-1
CDR3 protein: CASSPGGRGRNTEAFF
CDR3 DNA: TGCGCCAGCAGCCCGGGGGGCCGGGGAAGGAACACTGAAGCTTTCTTT

clone size: .
J gene: TRBJ1-5
D gene: .
CDR3 length: 14
V gene: TRBV15
CDR3 protein: CATSRDYSNQPQHF
CDR3 DNA: TGTGCCACCAGCAGAGATTATAGCAATCAGCCCCAGCATTTT

clone size: .
J gene: TRBJ1-5
D gene: .
CDR3 length: 15
V gene: TRBV19
CDR3 protein: CASSEAINSNQPQHF
CDR3 DNA: TGTGCCAGTAGTGAAGCAATTAATAGCAATCAGCCCCAGCATTTT

clone size: .
J gene: TRBJ2-7
D gene: TRBD1
CDR3 length: 14
V gene: TRBV7-9
CDR3 protein: CASSFGQGADEQYF
CDR3 DNA: TGTGCCAGCAGCTTTGGACAGGGGGCTGACGAGCAGTACTTC

clone size: .
J gene: TRBJ1-2
D gene: TRBD1
CDR3 length: 14
V gene: TRBV9
CDR3 protein: CASSTGTGVYGYTF
CDR3 DNA: TGTGCCAGCAGCACGGGGACAGGGGTGTATGGCTACACCTTC

clone size: few
J gene: TRBJ2-2
D gene: TRBD2
CDR3 length: 16
V gene: TRBV5-6
CDR3 protein: CASRLASGLRTGELFF
CDR3 DNA: TGTGCCAGCAGACTTGCTAGCGGGCTCCGCACCGGGGAGCTGTTTTTT

clone size: .
J gene: TRBJ2-1
D gene: TRBD1
CDR3 length: 15
V gene: TRBV18
CDR3 protein: CASSTGTEPYNEQFF
CDR3 DNA: TGTGCCAGCTCAACCGGGACAGAACCTTACAATGAGCAGTTCTTC

clone size: .
J gene: TRBJ1-1
D gene: .
CDR3 length: 16
V gene: TRBV4-2
CDR3 protein: CASSQDSAARGPWGFF
CDR3 DNA: TGTGCCAGCAGCCAAGATTCAGCCGCGCGGGGACCGTGGGGTTTCTTT

clone size: .
J gene: TRBJ2-7
D gene: TRBD2
CDR3 length: 14
V gene: TRBV3-1/TRBV3-2
CDR3 protein: CASSQGLAGNEQYF
CDR3 DNA: TGTGCCAGCAGCCAAGGGTTAGCGGGAAACGAGCAGTACTTC

clone size: .
J gene: TRBJ1-1
D gene: .
CDR3 length: 13
V gene: TRBV15
CDR3 protein: CATSADRNTEAFF
CDR3 DNA: TGTGCCACCAGCGCAGACAGGAACACTGAAGCTTTCTTT

clone size: .
J gene: TRBJ1-4
D gene: TRBD1
CDR3 length: 15
V gene: TRBV5-4
CDR3 protein: CASSRTGDANEKLFF
CDR3 DNA: TGTGCCAGCAGCCGGACAGGGGACGCCAATGAAAAACTGTTTTTT

clone size: .
J gene: TRBJ2-5
D gene: .
CDR3 length: 15
V gene: TRBV5-1
CDR3 protein: CASSLGPGVGETQYF
CDR3 DNA: TGCGCCAGCAGCTTGGGGCCCGGGGTTGGGGAGACCCAGTACTTC